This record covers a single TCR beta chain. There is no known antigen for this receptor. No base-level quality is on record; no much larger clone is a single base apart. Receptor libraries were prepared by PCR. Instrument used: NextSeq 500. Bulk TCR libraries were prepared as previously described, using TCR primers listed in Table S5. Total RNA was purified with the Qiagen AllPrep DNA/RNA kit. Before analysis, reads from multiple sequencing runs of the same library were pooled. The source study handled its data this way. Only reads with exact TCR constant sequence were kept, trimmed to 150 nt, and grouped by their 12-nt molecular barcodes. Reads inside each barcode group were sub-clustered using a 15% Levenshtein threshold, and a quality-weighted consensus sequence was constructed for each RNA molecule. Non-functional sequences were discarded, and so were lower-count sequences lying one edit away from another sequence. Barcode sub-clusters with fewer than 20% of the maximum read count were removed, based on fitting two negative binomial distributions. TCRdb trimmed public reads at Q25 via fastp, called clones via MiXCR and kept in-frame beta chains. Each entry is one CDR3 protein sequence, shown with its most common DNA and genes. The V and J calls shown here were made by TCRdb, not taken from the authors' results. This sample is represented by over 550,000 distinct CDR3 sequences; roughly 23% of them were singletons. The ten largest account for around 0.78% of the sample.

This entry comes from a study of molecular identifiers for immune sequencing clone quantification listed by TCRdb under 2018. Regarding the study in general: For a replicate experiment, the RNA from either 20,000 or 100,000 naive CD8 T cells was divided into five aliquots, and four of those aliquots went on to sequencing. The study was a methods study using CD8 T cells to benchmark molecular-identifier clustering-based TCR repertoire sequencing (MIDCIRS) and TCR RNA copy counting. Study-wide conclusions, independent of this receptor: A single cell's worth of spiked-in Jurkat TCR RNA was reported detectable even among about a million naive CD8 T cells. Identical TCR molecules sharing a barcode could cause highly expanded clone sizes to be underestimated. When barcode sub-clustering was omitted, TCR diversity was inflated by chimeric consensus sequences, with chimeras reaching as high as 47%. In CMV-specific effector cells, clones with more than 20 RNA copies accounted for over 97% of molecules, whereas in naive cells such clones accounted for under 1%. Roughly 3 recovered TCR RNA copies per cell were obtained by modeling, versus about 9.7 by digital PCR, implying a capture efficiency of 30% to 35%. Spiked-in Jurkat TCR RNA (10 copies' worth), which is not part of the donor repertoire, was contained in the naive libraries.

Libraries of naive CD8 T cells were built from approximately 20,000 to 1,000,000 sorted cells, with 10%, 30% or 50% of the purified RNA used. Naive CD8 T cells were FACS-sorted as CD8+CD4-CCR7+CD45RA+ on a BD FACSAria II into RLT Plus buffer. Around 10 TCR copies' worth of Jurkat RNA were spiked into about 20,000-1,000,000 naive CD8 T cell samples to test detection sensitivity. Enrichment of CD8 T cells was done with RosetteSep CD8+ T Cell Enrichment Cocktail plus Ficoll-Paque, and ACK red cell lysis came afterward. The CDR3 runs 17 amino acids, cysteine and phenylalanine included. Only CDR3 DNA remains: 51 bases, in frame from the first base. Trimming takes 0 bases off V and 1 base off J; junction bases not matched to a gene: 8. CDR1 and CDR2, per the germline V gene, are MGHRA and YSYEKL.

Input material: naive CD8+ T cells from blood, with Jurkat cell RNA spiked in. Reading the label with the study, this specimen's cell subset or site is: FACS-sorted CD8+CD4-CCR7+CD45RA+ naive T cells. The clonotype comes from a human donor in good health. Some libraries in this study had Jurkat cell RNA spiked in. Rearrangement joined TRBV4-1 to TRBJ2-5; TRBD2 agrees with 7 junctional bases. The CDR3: CASSQEWGGVIQETQYF. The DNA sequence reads TGCGCCAGCAGCCAAGAGTGGGGGGGAGTGATCCAAGAGACCCAGTACTTC.